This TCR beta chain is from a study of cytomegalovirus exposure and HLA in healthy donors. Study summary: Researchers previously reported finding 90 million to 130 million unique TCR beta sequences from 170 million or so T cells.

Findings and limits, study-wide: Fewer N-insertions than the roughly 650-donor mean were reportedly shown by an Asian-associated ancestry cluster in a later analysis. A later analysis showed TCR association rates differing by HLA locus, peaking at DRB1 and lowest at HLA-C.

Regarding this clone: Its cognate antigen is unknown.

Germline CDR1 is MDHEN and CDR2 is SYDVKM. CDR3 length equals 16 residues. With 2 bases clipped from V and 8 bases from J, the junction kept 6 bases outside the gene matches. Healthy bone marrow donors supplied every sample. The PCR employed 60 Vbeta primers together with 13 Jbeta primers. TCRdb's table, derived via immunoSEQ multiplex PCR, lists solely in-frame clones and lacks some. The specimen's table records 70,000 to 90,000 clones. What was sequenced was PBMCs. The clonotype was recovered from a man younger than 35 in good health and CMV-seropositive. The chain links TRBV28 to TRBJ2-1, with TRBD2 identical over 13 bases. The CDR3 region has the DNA TGTGCCAGCAGTTTAACTAGCGGGAGGGCCAAGGATGAGCAGTTCTTC. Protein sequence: CASSLTSGRAKDEQFF. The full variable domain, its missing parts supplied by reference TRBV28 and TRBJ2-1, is DVKVTQSSRYLVKRTGEKVFLECVQDMDHENMFWYRQDPGLGLRLIYFSYDVKMKEKGDIPEGYSVSREKKERFSLILESASTNQTSMYLCASSLTSGRAKDEQFFGPGTRLTVL.